This T cell receptor beta chain was found in a study of graft-versus-host responses after intestinal transplantation (dated by TCRdb to the early 2020s). Turning to the overall study: The transplants that recipients got were multivisceral, liver-intestinal, or isolated intestinal. Anti-thymocyte globulin induction was given to all recipients, followed by maintenance tacrolimus and steroids for 3 to 4 years. Bulk TCR-beta CDR3 sequencing was used to track graft-versus-host and host-versus-graft alloreactive T cell clones in the graft, circulation and bone marrow after intestinal transplantation. Alloreactive clones were identified by sequencing pre-transplant mixed lymphocyte reaction products and comparing them with unstimulated pre-transplant donor and recipient T cells. The cohort enrolled 20 to 30 intestinal transplant recipients, one of whom was a retransplant, and a few patients without pretransplant specimens were excluded. A peak of at least 4% donor T cells among recipient peripheral blood mononuclear cells was the definition used for donor T cell macrochimerism. Instead of going to the commercial service, samples from a few later patients were sequenced in-house on an Illumina MiSeq and processed with MiXCR. The investigation overall reported the following: In patients with donor T cell macrochimerism, the allografts had high GvH to HvG T cell clonal ratios. Early after transplant, peak levels of circulating GvH clones were associated with declines in HvG clones. GvH clones were detected in recipient bone marrow, and some of these GvH clones were observed earlier in ileal mucosa or blood, consistent with an intestinal mucosal origin. The conclusions were limited by the relatively low number and heterogeneity of the intestinal transplant patients.

The library was built by means of the immunoSEQ multiplex PCR assay. In most patients, genomic DNA was isolated using the Qiagen DNeasy Blood and Tissue Kit and sent frozen to Adaptive Biotechnologies for TCR sequencing. High-throughput TCR-beta CDR3 sequencing of genomic DNA from most patients was performed by Adaptive Biotechnologies. Per the source publication's procedure: TCR sequencing data were retrieved from Adaptive's ImmunoSEQ software for roughly 20 patients, whereas three other patients were processed with MiXCR and VDJtools. CD4 versus CD8 sorting errors were corrected by removing sequences found in both subsets at a frequency ratio below 5:1. CDR3 nucleotide sequences shared by donor and recipient were removed because the origin of these sequences could not be assigned. At least 2-fold expansion over unstimulated cells and a minimum CFSE-low frequency of 0.002% (template counts) or 0.001% (read counts) were required for clones to be classified as alloreactive. A clone was considered mappable if detected in the sequenced pre-transplant spleen, lymph node, or MLR CFSE-low populations of the donor or recipient. Cumulative frequency of alloreactive clones was calculated as a percentage of all sequences weighted by copy number. TCRdb provides this immuneACCESS table in a form limited to in-frame rearrangements. Some clones are lacking; in checked studies, under half of them reflect an unresolved V gene, and why the rest are absent is not known. Clone size and the V and J calls come from that table; the DNA yielded D and trimming. This sample gives about 100,000 clones in total; roughly nine tenths of them show up just once. More than 0.75% of the sample is taken by the ten largest.

V gives up 11 bases and J gives up 2 bases, and the segment between their germline ends measures 13 bases. The CDR3, cysteine through phenylalanine, is 13 amino acids long. The CDR3 DNA has 39 bases and is translated from base 1. Taken from the germline V gene, the CDR1 and CDR2 loops are ENHRY and SYGVKD. The sample's time point label, in plain terms: cells obtained before transplantation from donor or recipient. CD3+CD4+ and CD3+CD8+ populations were FACS-sorted from unstimulated pre-transplant donor and recipient cells taken from spleen or lymph nodes. Worth noting for this clone: The target of this receptor is not known. No base qualities exist here, and no much larger clone lies one base off it.

The receptor chain draws on TRBV10-3 and TRBJ2-1; too little of a D gene remains to name it. This clonotype originated in a human donor who was the organ donor for an intestinal transplant. The sequenced sample was unstimulated CD4+ T cells sorted from spleen or lymph node cells, obtained before transplant. DNA sequence: TGTGCCGCCAAGGACGGAGCCTACAATGAGCAGTTCTTC. The translation is CAAKDGAYNEQFF.